The present entry profiles one TCR beta chain with its context. This record belongs to a study of blood T cell repertoires in COVID-19. The method was immunoSEQ multiplex PCR; TCRdb's version includes in-frame clones alone and lacks a portion of them. The sample has about 200,000 clones; 90% to 95% are singletons. V lost 6 bases and J 4 bases, leaving 18 bases between the germline ends. CDR3 size: 15 residues. Germline V gene sequence: CDR1 MNHNY, CDR2 SVGAGI (reference sequence). The sequencing input was peripheral blood. This receptor was identified in a man aged 60-69 years with COVID-19, enrolled during active disease. This rearrangement joins TRBV6-6 to TRBJ1-2, with D possibly TRBD1 on 6 matching bases. The DNA of the CDR3 is TGTGCCAGCAGCGACTCCTCCGGACAGCTCTATGGCTACACCTTC. Protein sequence: CASSDSSGQLYGYTF.